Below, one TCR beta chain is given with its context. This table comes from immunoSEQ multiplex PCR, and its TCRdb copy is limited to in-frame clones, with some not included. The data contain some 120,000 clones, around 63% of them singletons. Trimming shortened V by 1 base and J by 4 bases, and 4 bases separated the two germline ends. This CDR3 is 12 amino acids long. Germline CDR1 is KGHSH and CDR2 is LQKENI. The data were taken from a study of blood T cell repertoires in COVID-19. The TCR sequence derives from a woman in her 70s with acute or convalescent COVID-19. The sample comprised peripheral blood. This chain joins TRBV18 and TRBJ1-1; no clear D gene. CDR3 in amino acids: CASSPRLTEAFF. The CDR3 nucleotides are TGTGCCAGCTCACCACGACTCACTGAAGCTTTCTTT.